This entry lists 20 T cell receptor beta chains sequenced from one sample in a study of radiotherapy plus CTLA-4 blockade in lung cancer. Assay used: immunoSEQ multiplex PCR; TCRdb lists only in-frame clones, some missing. The sample includes about 110,000 clones, over 65% of them seen just once. This specimen consisted of peripheral blood, obtained from a patient treated with radiotherapy plus ipilimumab. These receptors were taken from a human donor with non-small cell lung cancer that progressed on radiotherapy plus ipilimumab. Some clones in this sample may be carry-over from other donors' samples.

The CDR3 nucleotides are TGTGCCAGCAGTGACTCGGGTGTACCACGACAGTATTTT. This sequence encodes CASSDSGVPRQYF. The chain is built from TRBV6-4 and TRBJ2-3; D is undetermined. In germline, CDR1 is MRHNA, CDR2 SNTAGT. V lost 0 bases and J lost 12, with 13 bases in between. The CDR3 runs to 13 residues.

J is TRBJ1-2 and V is TRBV6-5; the D is unclear. With 7 bases removed from V and 6 bases from J, the gap between germline ends came to 15 bases. Per germline, CDR1 MNHEY and CDR2 SVGAGI. The CDR3 totals 13 residues. The CDR3 DNA reads TGTGCCAGCATCTCCCCTCCCCCGGATGGCTACACCTTC. Translated, it gives CASISPPPDGYTF.

The rearrangement links TRBV10-1 to TRBJ2-5; D unresolved. Germline V lookup: CDR1 WNHNN, CDR2 SYGVQD (reference sequence). The CDR3 spans 14 residues. V was shortened by 5 bases and J by 4 bases, with 14 bases between the two germline ends. The CDR3 DNA is TGCGCCAGCAGTCCCCAGACCCCGATAGAGACCCAGTACTTC. Encoded protein: CASSPQTPIETQYF.

This clone was recorded a few times. This sequence joins TRBV27 and TRBJ2-7; D might be TRBD1 or TRBD2, each matching 5 bases. The CDR3 runs to 15 residues. V lost 2 bases, J lost 2 bases, and 13 bases lay in between. Germline CDR1 and CDR2: MNHEY and SMNVEV (reference sequence). Written as DNA, the CDR3 is TGTGCCAGCAGTTTAAGGTCAGGGAGAACCTACGAGCAGTACTTC. This translates into CASSLRSGRTYEQYF.

This chain uses TRBV9 with TRBJ1-2; weak D call: TRBD1 (5 bases). V was trimmed by 3 bases and J by 4 bases, leaving 16 bases between them. Germline V lookup: CDR1 SGDLS, CDR2 YYNGEE. This CDR3 is built from 15 residues. The CDR3: CASSEPSRGSYGYTF. The CDR3 DNA follows: TGTGCCAGCAGCGAACCTAGTAGGGGTTCCTATGGCTACACCTTC.

V is TRBV4-3 and J is TRBJ2-1; TRBD2 agrees at 13 bases. The germline gives CDR1 LGHNA, CDR2 YSLEER. The junction had 6 bases not matched to a gene; V was cut back by 5 bases and J by 5 bases. The CDR3 is 16 amino acids. CDR3 residues: CASSVRTSGGHNEQFF. The CDR3 nucleotides are TGCGCCAGCAGCGTCCGGACTAGCGGGGGCCACAATGAGCAGTTCTTC.

This chain uses TRBV2 with TRBJ2-7, with a weak D call TRBD2 (7 bases). The CDR3 runs 12 residues. V dropped 10 bases and J dropped 7 bases, with 17 bases sitting between them. Germline V lookup: CDR1 SNHLY, CDR2 FYNNEI. The CDR3 DNA reads as TGTGCCACATCACGGGGGGCGTGGGAGCAGTACTTC. This codes for CATSRGAWEQYF.

This clone was seen more than once but under ten times. The chain carries TRBV6-6 and TRBJ2-7; D not certain. This CDR3 region has 12 residues. CDR1 MNHNY and CDR2 SVGAGI come from the germline V gene (reference sequence). The ends were cut back, 2 bases at V and 6 bases at J, with 8 bases in the middle. The CDR3 DNA sequence: TGTGCCAGCAGTTACCATTCCGCCGAGCAGTACTTC. Protein: CASSYHSAEQYF.

V is TRBV10-1 and J is TRBJ2-1; the D call may be TRBD1 or TRBD2 (5 bases each). The CDR3 contains 15 residues. V shed 2 bases and J shed 0 bases, with 8 bases lying between them. Germline CDR1 reads WNHNN; CDR2 reads SYGVQD (reference sequence). The CDR3 here is CASSEGTLSYNEQFF. CDR3 bases: TGCGCCAGCAGTGAGGGGACCCTCTCCTACAATGAGCAGTTCTTC.

The chain is built from TRBV2 and TRBJ2-7; TRBD1 might be the D (6 bases). CDR1 SNHLY and CDR2 FYNNEI come from the germline V gene. CDR3 length: 13 residues. Deletions cut 3 bases from V and 3 bases from J, with 9 bases between. This CDR3 is CASSEEQGYEQYF. The CDR3 DNA is TGTGCCAGCAGTGAGGAACAGGGCTACGAGCAGTACTTC.

The V gene is TRBV5-1, the J gene TRBJ2-7, with TRBD1 as a possible D gene (6 bases). The CDR3 is 13 amino acids. The V and J ends lost 0 bases and 6 bases respectively, with 10 bases between them. Germline CDR1 SGHRS, CDR2 YFSETQ. CDR3 region: CASSLAWGPEQYF. The CDR3 DNA follows: TGCGCCAGCAGCTTGGCCTGGGGGCCCGAGCAGTACTTC.

The rearrangement uses TRBV5-1 and TRBJ2-1; TRBD1 is a possible D gene (5 bases). V was trimmed by 0 bases and J by 4 bases, leaving 8 bases between them. This CDR3 region has 14 residues. The germline CDR1 and CDR2 sequences are SGHRS and YFSETQ. CDR3 loop: CASSLDQGYNEQFF. CDR3 nucleotides: TGCGCCAGCAGCTTGGACCAGGGTTACAATGAGCAGTTCTTC.

The chain has TRBV4-1 and TRBJ2-1, with TRBD2 matching 13 bases. Losses at the gene ends were 1 base for V and 4 bases for J; bases not matched to a gene: 4. The CDR3 has 17 residues. The germline gives CDR1 MGHRA, CDR2 YSYEKL. CDR3 loop: CASSQAGLAGRYNEQFF. Written as DNA, the CDR3 is TGCGCCAGCAGCCAAGCGGGACTAGCGGGGAGGTACAATGAGCAGTTCTTC.

This rearrangement joins TRBV7-8 to TRBJ2-2; D may be TRBD1 or TRBD2 (5 bases each). The germline CDR1 and CDR2 sequences are SGHVS and FQNEAQ. Trimming left V 5 bases short and J 7 bases short, with 11 bases between. The CDR3 totals 13 residues. The CDR3 loop reads CASSPGPGGELFF. CDR3 sequence (DNA): TGTGCCAGCAGCCCGGGGCCGGGCGGGGAGCTGTTTTTT. The whole variable domain, filled in from reference TRBV7-8 and TRBJ2-2, reads GAGVSQSPRYKVAKRGQDVALRCDPISGHVSLFWYQQALGQGPEFLTYFQNEAQLDKSGLPSDRFFAERPEGSVSTLKIQRTQQEDSAVYLCASSPGPGGELFFGEGSRLTVL.

V gene TRBV9 combines with J gene TRBJ1-4, with D perhaps TRBD1 (6 bases). The CDR3 has 14 residues. V lost 4 bases and J lost 4, with 11 bases in between. Germline-derived CDR1 and CDR2 are SGDLS and YYNGEE. The CDR3 sequence: CASSYGQINEKLFF. The CDR3 DNA sequence: TGTGCCAGCAGCTATGGACAGATTAATGAAAAACTGTTTTTT.

In its sample, this clone was seen once. This chain links TRBV6-1 with TRBJ2-3, with D possibly TRBD2 on 7 matching bases. Per the germline V gene, CDR1 is MNHNS and CDR2 is SASEGT. The V gene lost 10 bases and the J gene lost 0 bases, with 14 bases spanning the gap. The CDR3 runs to 14 residues. For the CDR3, the DNA is TGTGCCATCCCGGGGGGCTTGAGCACAGATACGCAGTATTTT. This translates into CAIPGGLSTDTQYF.

The chain recombines TRBV5-1 with TRBJ1-2; D is uncertain. The CDR3 totals 13 residues. CDR1 is SGHRS, CDR2 YFSETQ, per germline. Trimming left V 1 base short and J 2 bases short, with 6 bases between. CDR3 sequence reads: CASSLYGNYGYTF. As DNA, the CDR3 is TGCGCCAGCAGCTTGTACGGGAACTATGGCTACACCTTC.

This rearrangement joins TRBV5-4 to TRBJ2-5, with TRBD1 as a possible D gene (6 bases). Germline V gives CDR1 SGHNT, CDR2 YYREEE (reference sequence). The CDR3 spans 17 residues. Trimming removed 2 bases at V and 5 bases at J, with 22 bases between. The CDR3 loop is CASSLDRSQGGYETQYF. The CDR3 DNA sequence: TGTGCCAGCAGCTTAGATAGGAGTCAAGGGGGTTACGAGACCCAGTACTTC.

The V gene is TRBV2, the J gene TRBJ1-4; a possible D gene is TRBD1 (5 bases). CDR3 length equals 15 residues. The V end was cut by 6 bases, the J end by 0 bases, with 11 bases between. Germline CDR1 and CDR2: SNHLY and FYNNEI. In DNA form, the CDR3 reads TGTGCCAGCAGCCTCAGGGAACCAACTAATGAAAAACTGTTTTTT. Amino acid sequence: CASSLREPTNEKLFF.

Many counts were recorded for this clone. The J gene is TRBJ1-2, the V gene TRBV7-6, with D unclear. V shed 3 bases and J shed 10 bases, with 18 bases lying between them. Germline CDR1 and CDR2: SGHVS and FNYEAQ. The CDR3 covers 14 residues. The CDR3 spells CASSLRSGAGNYTF. For the CDR3, the DNA is TGTGCCAGCAGCTTGCGCTCTGGTGCGGGGAACTACACCTTC.